Listed below are T cell receptor beta chains from one sample, sequenced in a study of a mutant IDH1 vaccine in newly diagnosed glioma. No cognate antigen is known for these TCRs. Clones were sequenced by immunoSEQ multiplex PCR, and TCRdb holds only the in-frame ones, with some missing. The table has 60,000 to 65,000 clones, around 83% seen once; the top ten hold 3.8%. The input for sequencing was PBMCs, taken from a glioma patient whose treatment included an IDH1 peptide vaccine. The receptors stem from a man aged 30 to 45 with glioma. Both conserved end residues are part of each CDR3. The order of the fields is clone size, D gene, J gene, V gene, CDR3 protein, CDR3 DNA. A D gene is named only where the DNA matches it firmly. A clone size is listed for some rows: how often the clone was seen (once, few, many), or a class if it is expanded.

clone size: NA
D gene: TRBD2
J gene: TRBJ2-5
V gene: TRBV11-2
CDR3 protein: CASSLELAGGVETQYF
CDR3 DNA: TGTGCCAGCAGCTTAGAACTAGCGGGGGGTGTTGAGACCCAGTACTTC

clone size: NA
D gene: NA
J gene: TRBJ1-5
V gene: TRBV6-5
CDR3 protein: CASSYEGRQPQHF
CDR3 DNA: TGTGCCAGCAGTTACGAGGGGCGTCAGCCCCAGCATTTT

clone size: NA
D gene: TRBD1
J gene: TRBJ1-1
V gene: TRBV6-6
CDR3 protein: CASRPTGALNTEAFF
CDR3 DNA: TGTGCCAGCAGACCCACAGGGGCCCTGAACACTGAAGCTTTCTTT

clone size: few
D gene: NA
J gene: TRBJ1-1
V gene: TRBV12-5
CDR3 protein: CASGLFVTFPGHLDAFF
CDR3 DNA: TGTGCTAGTGGTTTGTTTGTAACTTTCCCGGGACATTTGGACGCTTTCTTT

clone size: NA
D gene: TRBD1
J gene: TRBJ2-2
V gene: TRBV19
CDR3 protein: CASRDRLTGELFF
CDR3 DNA: TGTGCCAGTAGGGACAGGTTGACCGGGGAGCTGTTTTTT

clone size: NA
D gene: NA
J gene: TRBJ1-1
V gene: TRBV7-9
CDR3 protein: CASSLAGANTEAFF
CDR3 DNA: TGTGCCAGCAGCTTAGCAGGGGCGAACACTGAAGCTTTCTTT

clone size: NA
D gene: NA
J gene: TRBJ2-5
V gene: TRBV5-1
CDR3 protein: CASSSGAQETQYF
CDR3 DNA: TGCGCCAGCAGCTCCGGGGCCCAAGAGACCCAGTACTTC

clone size: NA
D gene: NA
J gene: TRBJ1-1
V gene: TRBV11-2
CDR3 protein: CASSADYENTEAFF
CDR3 DNA: TGTGCCAGCAGCGCCGACTACGAGAACACTGAAGCTTTCTTT

clone size: NA
D gene: NA
J gene: TRBJ2-3
V gene: TRBV27
CDR3 protein: CASSSNTDTQYF
CDR3 DNA: TGTGCCAGCAGTTCCAACACAGATACGCAGTATTTT

clone size: NA
D gene: NA
J gene: TRBJ2-5
V gene: TRBV7-2
CDR3 protein: CASSRDLRETQYF
CDR3 DNA: TGTGCCAGCAGCCGGGACCTCCGGGAGACCCAGTACTTC

clone size: NA
D gene: NA
J gene: TRBJ1-1
V gene: TRBV4-1
CDR3 protein: CASSQEAAGNTEAFF
CDR3 DNA: TGCGCCAGCAGCCAAGAGGCGGCAGGGAACACTGAAGCTTTCTTT

clone size: NA
D gene: NA
J gene: TRBJ1-2
V gene: TRBV18
CDR3 protein: CASSPNRDRGYTF
CDR3 DNA: TGTGCCAGCTCACCTAATCGGGACCGCGGCTACACCTTC

clone size: NA
D gene: TRBD1
J gene: TRBJ2-7
V gene: TRBV4-1
CDR3 protein: CASSQSSPHSDRDPYEQYF
CDR3 DNA: TGCGCCAGCAGCCAAAGTTCCCCCCATTCAGACAGGGATCCCTACGAGCAGTACTTC

clone size: NA
D gene: NA
J gene: TRBJ2-6
V gene: TRBV6-1
CDR3 protein: CASRGGASGANVLTF
CDR3 DNA: TGTGCCAGCAGGGGCGGTGCCTCTGGGGCCAACGTCCTGACTTTC

clone size: NA
D gene: NA
J gene: TRBJ1-2
V gene: TRBV25-1
CDR3 protein: CASSDGSSDGYTF
CDR3 DNA: TGTGCCAGCAGTGATGGCTCTTCCGATGGCTACACCTTC

clone size: NA
D gene: NA
J gene: TRBJ2-1
V gene: TRBV5-1
CDR3 protein: CASSPGPLSSYNEQFF
CDR3 DNA: TGCGCCAGCAGCCCTGGACCCTTGAGCTCCTACAATGAGCAGTTCTTC

clone size: NA
D gene: NA
J gene: TRBJ1-2
V gene: TRBV7-9
CDR3 protein: CASSFIKEGYRGYTF
CDR3 DNA: TGTGCCAGCAGCTTTATTAAAGAAGGGTATCGGGGCTACACCTTC

clone size: NA
D gene: TRBD1
J gene: TRBJ1-3
V gene: TRBV29-1
CDR3 protein: CSVSGGRHSGNTIYF
CDR3 DNA: TGCAGCGTCTCAGGGGGAAGACACTCTGGAAACACCATATATTTT

clone size: few
D gene: NA
J gene: TRBJ1-1
V gene: TRBV6-5
CDR3 protein: CASSPRIRFTEAFF
CDR3 DNA: TGTGCCAGCAGCCCCAGGATCCGATTTACTGAAGCTTTCTTT

clone size: once
D gene: NA
J gene: TRBJ1-2
V gene: TRBV28
CDR3 protein: CASDTGSGYTF
CDR3 DNA: TGTGCCAGCGACACCGGATCGGGCTACACCTTC

clone size: NA
D gene: TRBD1
J gene: TRBJ1-2
V gene: TRBV2
CDR3 protein: CASSAMAGGRYGYTF
CDR3 DNA: TGTGCCAGCAGTGCCATGGCAGGGGGTCGGTATGGCTACACCTTC

clone size: once
D gene: NA
J gene: TRBJ1-1
V gene: TRBV4-1
CDR3 protein: CASSQDLGEVNTEAFF
CDR3 DNA: TGCGCCAGCAGCCAAGATCTGGGGGAGGTGAACACTGAAGCTTTCTTT

clone size: NA
D gene: NA
J gene: TRBJ1-1
V gene: TRBV28
CDR3 protein: CASSFGMTATEAFF
CDR3 DNA: TGTGCCAGCAGTTTTGGGATGACGGCCACTGAAGCTTTCTTT

clone size: NA
D gene: NA
J gene: TRBJ1-4
V gene: TRBV7-2
CDR3 protein: CASSSFGLNEKLFF
CDR3 DNA: TGTGCCAGCAGCTCATTTGGACTAAACGAAAAACTGTTTTTT

clone size: NA
D gene: NA
J gene: TRBJ2-2
V gene: TRBV6-5
CDR3 protein: CASSYGAGNTGELFF
CDR3 DNA: TGTGCCAGCAGTTACGGCGCAGGGAACACCGGGGAGCTGTTTTTT

clone size: NA
D gene: NA
J gene: TRBJ2-5
V gene: TRBV5-6
CDR3 protein: CASSPIDSPIQETQYF
CDR3 DNA: TGTGCCAGCAGCCCGATCGACAGCCCTATCCAAGAGACCCAGTACTTC

clone size: NA
D gene: NA
J gene: TRBJ1-1
V gene: TRBV7-9
CDR3 protein: CASSLQGGNTEAFF
CDR3 DNA: TGTGCCAGCAGCTTACAGGGAGGGAACACTGAAGCTTTCTTT

clone size: NA
D gene: NA
J gene: TRBJ2-6
V gene: TRBV14
CDR3 protein: CASSQDWQGKAGANVLTF
CDR3 DNA: TGTGCCAGCAGCCAAGATTGGCAGGGGAAGGCTGGGGCCAACGTCCTGACTTTC

clone size: NA
D gene: NA
J gene: TRBJ1-6
V gene: TRBV2
CDR3 protein: CASSVRGDSPLHF
CDR3 DNA: TGTGCCAGCAGTGTAAGGGGGGACTCACCCCTCCACTTT

clone size: NA
D gene: NA
J gene: TRBJ1-3
V gene: TRBV2
CDR3 protein: CASSFVVGLSSGNTIYF
CDR3 DNA: TGTGCCAGCAGTTTTGTGGTGGGGTTAAGCTCTGGAAACACCATATATTTT

clone size: NA
D gene: TRBD2
J gene: TRBJ2-4
V gene: TRBV5-6
CDR3 protein: CASSSASGGINIQYF
CDR3 DNA: TGTGCCAGCAGCTCAGCTAGCGGGGGGATAAACATTCAGTACTTC

clone size: NA
D gene: NA
J gene: TRBJ2-7
V gene: TRBV11-2
CDR3 protein: CASSQGLGEQYF
CDR3 DNA: TGTGCCAGCAGCCAGGGGCTTGGAGAGCAGTACTTC